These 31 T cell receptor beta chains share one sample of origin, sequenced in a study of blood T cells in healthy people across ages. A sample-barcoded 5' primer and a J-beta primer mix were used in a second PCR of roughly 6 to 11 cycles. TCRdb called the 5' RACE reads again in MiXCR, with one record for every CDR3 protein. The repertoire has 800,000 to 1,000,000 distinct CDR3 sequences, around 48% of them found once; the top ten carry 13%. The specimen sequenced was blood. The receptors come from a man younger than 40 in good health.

The CDR3 region is CASSEWRGRSTDTQYF. CDR3 nucleotide sequence: TGTGCCAGCAGTGAGTGGAGAGGGCGTAGCACAGATACGCAGTATTTT. V gene TRBV25-1 combines with J gene TRBJ2-3; TRBD2 might be the D (5 bases). The CDR3 loop spans 16 amino acids. Trimming cost V 3 bases and J 0 bases, with 13 bases left between them. From germline, CDR1 is MGHDK and CDR2 SYGVNS.

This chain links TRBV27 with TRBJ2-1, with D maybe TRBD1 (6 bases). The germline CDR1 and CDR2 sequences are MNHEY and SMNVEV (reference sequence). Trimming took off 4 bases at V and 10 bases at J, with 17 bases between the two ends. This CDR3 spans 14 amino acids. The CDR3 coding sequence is TGTGCCAGCAGTTCGAACGGCAGGGGCTACGAGCAGTTCTTC. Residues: CASSSNGRGYEQFF.

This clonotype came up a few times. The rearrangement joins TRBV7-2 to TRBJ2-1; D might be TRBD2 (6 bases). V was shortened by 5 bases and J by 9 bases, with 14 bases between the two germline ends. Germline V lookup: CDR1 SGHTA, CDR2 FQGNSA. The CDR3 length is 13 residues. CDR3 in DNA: TGTGCCAGCAGCCCCCGGGGGATTAGTGAGCAGTTCTTC. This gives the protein CASSPRGISEQFF.

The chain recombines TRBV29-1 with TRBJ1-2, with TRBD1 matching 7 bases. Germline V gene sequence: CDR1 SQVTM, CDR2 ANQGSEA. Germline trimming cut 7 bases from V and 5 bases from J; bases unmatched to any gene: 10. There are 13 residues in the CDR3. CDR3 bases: TGCAGCGCCGGGGACAGAGAGTCTTATGGCTACACCTTC. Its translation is CSAGDRESYGYTF.

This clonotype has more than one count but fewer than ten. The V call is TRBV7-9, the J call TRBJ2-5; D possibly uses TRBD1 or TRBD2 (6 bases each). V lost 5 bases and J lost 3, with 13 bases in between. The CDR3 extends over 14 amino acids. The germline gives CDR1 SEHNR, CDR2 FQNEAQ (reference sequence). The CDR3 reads CASSQGGMKETQYF. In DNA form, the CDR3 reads TGTGCCAGCAGCCAAGGGGGGATGAAAGAGACCCAGTACTTC.

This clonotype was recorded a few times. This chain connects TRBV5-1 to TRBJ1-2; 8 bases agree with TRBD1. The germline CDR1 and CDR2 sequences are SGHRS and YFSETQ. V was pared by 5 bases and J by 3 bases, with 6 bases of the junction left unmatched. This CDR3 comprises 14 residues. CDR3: CASRPLQGDYGYTF. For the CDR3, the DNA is TGCGCCAGCAGGCCTTTACAGGGGGACTATGGCTACACCTTC. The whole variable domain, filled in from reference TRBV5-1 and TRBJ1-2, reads KAGVTQTPRYLIKTRGQQVTLSCSPISGHRSVSWYQQTPGQGLQFLFEYFSETQRNKGNFPGRFSGRQFSNSRSEMNVSTLELGDSALYLCASRPLQGDYGYTFGSGTRLTVV.

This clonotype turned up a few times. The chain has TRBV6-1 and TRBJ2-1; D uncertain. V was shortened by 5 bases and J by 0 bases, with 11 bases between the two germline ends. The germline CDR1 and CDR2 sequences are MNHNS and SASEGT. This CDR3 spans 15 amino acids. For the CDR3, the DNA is TGTGCCAGCAGTCCCCCGGGCAACTCCTACAATGAGCAGTTCTTC. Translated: CASSPPGNSYNEQFF.

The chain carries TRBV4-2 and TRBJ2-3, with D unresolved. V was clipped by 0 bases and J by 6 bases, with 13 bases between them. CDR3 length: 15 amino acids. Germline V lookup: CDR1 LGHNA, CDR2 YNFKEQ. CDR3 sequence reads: CASSQDWSTWDTQYF. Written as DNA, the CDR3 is TGTGCCAGCAGCCAAGATTGGTCTACGTGGGATACGCAGTATTTT.

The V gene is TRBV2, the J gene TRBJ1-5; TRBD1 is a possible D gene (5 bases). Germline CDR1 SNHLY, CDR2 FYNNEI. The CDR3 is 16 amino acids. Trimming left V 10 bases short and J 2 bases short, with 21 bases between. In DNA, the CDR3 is TGTGCCAACACGGGGGATAGGCCTATGGGCAATCAGCCCCAGCATTTT. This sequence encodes CANTGDRPMGNQPQHF. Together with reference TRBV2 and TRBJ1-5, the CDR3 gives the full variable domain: EPEVTQTPSHQVTQMGQEVILRCVPISNHLYFYWYRQILGQKVEFLVSFYNNEISEKSEIFDDQFSVERPDGSNFTLKIRSTKLEDSAMYFCANTGDRPMGNQPQHFGDGTRLSIL.

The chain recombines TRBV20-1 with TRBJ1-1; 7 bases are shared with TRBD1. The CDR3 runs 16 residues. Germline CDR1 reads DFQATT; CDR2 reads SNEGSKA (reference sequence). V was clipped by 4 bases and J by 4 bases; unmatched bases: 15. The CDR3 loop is CSATVERMRGPTEAFF. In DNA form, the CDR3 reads TGCAGTGCTACAGTAGAGCGTATGAGGGGGCCCACTGAAGCTTTCTTT.

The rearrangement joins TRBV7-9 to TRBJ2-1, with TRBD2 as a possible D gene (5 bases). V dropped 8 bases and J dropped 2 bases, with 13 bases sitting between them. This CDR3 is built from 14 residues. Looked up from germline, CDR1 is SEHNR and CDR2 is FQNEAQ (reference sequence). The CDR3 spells CASPPGSAYNEQFF. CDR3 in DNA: TGTGCCAGCCCACCGGGGTCTGCCTACAATGAGCAGTTCTTC.

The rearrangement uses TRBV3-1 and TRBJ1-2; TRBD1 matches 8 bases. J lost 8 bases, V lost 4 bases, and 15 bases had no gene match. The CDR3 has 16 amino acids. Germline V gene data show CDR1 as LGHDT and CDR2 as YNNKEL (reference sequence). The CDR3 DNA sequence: TGTGCCAGCAGCCGGTATCCGGGACAGGTGATGCAAGGCTACACCTTC. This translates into CASSRYPGQVMQGYTF.

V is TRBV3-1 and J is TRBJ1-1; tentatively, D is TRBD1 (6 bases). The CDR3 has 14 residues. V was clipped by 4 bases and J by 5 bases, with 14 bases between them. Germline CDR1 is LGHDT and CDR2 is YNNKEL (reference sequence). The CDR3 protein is CASSPQGFGTEAFF. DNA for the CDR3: TGTGCCAGCAGCCCACAGGGCTTCGGAACTGAAGCTTTCTTT.

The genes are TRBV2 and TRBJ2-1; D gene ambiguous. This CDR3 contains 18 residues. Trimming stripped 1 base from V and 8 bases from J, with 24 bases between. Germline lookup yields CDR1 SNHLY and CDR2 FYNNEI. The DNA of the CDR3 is TGTGCCAGCAGTGAAGACCAGCGCGTAGGGTCCCCCCCGGATGAGCAGTTCTTC. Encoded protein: CASSEDQRVGSPPDEQFF.

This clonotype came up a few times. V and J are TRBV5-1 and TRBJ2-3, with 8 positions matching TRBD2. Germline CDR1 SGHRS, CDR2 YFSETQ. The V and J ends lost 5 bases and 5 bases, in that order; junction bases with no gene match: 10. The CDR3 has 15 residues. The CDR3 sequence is CASSVGGGPLDTQYF. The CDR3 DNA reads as TGCGCCAGCAGTGTCGGGGGGGGGCCCTTAGATACGCAGTATTTT.

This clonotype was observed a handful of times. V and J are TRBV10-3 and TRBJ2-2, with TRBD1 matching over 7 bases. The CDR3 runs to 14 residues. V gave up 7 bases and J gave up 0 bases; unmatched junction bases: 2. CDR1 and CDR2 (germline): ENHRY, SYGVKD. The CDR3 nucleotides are TGTGCCATCAAAACAGGGGCGAACACCGGGGAGCTGTTTTTT. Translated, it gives CAIKTGANTGELFF.

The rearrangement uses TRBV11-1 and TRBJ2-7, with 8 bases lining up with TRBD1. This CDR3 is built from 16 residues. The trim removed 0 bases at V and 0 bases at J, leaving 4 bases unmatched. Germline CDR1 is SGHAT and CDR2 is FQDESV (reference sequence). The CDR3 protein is CASSLARGQASYEQYF. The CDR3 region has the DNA TGTGCCAGCAGCTTAGCAAGGGGACAGGCCTCCTACGAGCAGTACTTC.

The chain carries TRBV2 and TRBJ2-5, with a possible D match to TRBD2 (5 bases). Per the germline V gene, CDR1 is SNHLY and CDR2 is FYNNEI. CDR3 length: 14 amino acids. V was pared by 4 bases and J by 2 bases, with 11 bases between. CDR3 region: CASSVRLAQETQYF. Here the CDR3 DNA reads TGTGCCAGCAGTGTGAGGCTAGCACAAGAGACCCAGTACTTC. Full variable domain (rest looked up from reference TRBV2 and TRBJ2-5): EPEVTQTPSHQVTQMGQEVILRCVPISNHLYFYWYRQILGQKVEFLVSFYNNEISEKSEIFDDQFSVERPDGSNFTLKIRSTKLEDSAMYFCASSVRLAQETQYFGPGTRLLVL.

CDR3 nucleotide sequence: TGTGCCAGCAGTCCGGGACAGGGTTTTCCCCTCCAAGAGACCCAGTACTTC. Amino acids: CASSPGQGFPLQETQYF. The chain is built from TRBV12-3 or TRBV12-4 and TRBJ2-5; 9 nucleotides line up with TRBD1. The CDR3 consists of 17 residues. Trimming at V came to 5 bases and at J to 1 base, leaving 11 bases not matched to a gene.

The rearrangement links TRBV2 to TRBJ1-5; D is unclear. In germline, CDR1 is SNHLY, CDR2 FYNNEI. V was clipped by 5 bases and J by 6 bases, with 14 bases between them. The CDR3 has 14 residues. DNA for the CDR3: TGTGCCAGCAGTATTGAATCGGTCCGTCAGCCCCAGCATTTT. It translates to CASSIESVRQPQHF. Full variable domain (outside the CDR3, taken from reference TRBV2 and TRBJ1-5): EPEVTQTPSHQVTQMGQEVILRCVPISNHLYFYWYRQILGQKVEFLVSFYNNEISEKSEIFDDQFSVERPDGSNFTLKIRSTKLEDSAMYFCASSIESVRQPQHFGDGTRLSIL.

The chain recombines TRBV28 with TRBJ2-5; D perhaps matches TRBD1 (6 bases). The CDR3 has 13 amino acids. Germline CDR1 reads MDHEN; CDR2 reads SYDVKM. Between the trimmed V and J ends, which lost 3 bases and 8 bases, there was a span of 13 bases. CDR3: CASSFSGVGTQYF. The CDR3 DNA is TGTGCCAGCAGTTTTTCAGGGGTCGGAACCCAGTACTTC.

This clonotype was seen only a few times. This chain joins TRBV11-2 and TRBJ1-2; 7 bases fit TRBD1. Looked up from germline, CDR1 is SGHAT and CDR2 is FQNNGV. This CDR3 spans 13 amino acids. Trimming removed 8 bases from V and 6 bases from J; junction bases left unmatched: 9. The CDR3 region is CASFGDREHGYTF. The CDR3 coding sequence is TGTGCCAGCTTCGGGGACAGAGAACATGGCTACACCTTC.

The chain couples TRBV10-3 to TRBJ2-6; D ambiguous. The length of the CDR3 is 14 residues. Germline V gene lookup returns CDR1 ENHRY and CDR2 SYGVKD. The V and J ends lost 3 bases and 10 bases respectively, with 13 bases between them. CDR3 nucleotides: TGTGCCATCAGTGATTTTGACACCGCTAACGTCCTGACTTTC. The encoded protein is CAISDFDTANVLTF.

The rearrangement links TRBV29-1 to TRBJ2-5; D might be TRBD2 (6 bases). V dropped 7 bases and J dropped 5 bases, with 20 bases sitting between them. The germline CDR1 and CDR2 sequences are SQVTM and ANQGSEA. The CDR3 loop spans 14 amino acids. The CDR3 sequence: CSAPHGAAGETQYF. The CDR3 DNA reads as TGCAGCGCCCCTCACGGGGCCGCGGGGGAGACCCAGTACTTC.

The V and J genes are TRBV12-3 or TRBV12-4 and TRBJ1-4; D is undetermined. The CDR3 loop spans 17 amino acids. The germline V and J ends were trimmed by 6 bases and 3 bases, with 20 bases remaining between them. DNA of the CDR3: TGTGCCAGCAGCTCTTCACGAAGCAGCGGCCCTAATGAAAAACTGTTTTTT. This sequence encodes CASSSSRSSGPNEKLFF.

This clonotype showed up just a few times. CDR3 sequence: CASSYGPASSTDTQYF. In DNA form, the CDR3 reads TGTGCCAGCAGTTACGGGCCAGCTTCTAGCACAGATACGCAGTATTTT. V usage is TRBV6-5 and J usage is TRBJ2-3; no clear D. CDR1 is MNHEY, CDR2 SVGAGI, per germline. Between the trimmed V and J ends, which lost 2 bases and 0 bases, there was a span of 12 bases. The CDR3 is made up of 16 amino acids.

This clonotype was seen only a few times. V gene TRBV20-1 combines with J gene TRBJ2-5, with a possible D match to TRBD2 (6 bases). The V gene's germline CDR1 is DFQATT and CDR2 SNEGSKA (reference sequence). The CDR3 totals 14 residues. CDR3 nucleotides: TGCAGAGTGCAGGAGGGCGATTTATCCGGGGAGCAGTACTTC. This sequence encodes CRVQEGDLSGEQYF.

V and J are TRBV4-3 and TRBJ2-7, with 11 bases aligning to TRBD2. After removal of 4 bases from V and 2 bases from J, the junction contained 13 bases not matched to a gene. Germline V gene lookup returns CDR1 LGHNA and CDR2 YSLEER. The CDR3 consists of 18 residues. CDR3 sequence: CASSRSSEGLADTYEQYF. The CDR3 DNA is TGCGCCAGCAGCCGGAGTTCAGAGGGACTAGCGGATACCTACGAGCAGTACTTC.

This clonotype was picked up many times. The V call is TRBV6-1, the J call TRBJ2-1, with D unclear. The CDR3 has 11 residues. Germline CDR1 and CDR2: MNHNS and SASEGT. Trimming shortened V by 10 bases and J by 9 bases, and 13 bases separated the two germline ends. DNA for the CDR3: TGTGCCATCAACAACTTAGGTGAGCAGTTCTTC. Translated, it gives CAINNLGEQFF.

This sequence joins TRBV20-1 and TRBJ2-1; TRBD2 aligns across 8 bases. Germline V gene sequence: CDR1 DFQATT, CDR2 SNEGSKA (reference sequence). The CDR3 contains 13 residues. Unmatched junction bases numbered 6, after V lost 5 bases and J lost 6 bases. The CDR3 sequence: CSASPGGGNEQFF. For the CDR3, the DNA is TGCAGTGCTTCCCCGGGGGGGGGCAATGAGCAGTTCTTC.

The CDR3 is CASSLGYQSVASWVGKQYF. In DNA, the CDR3 is TGTGCCAGCAGCTTGGGCTATCAGTCTGTCGCTAGCTGGGTCGGGAAGCAGTACTTC. This sequence joins TRBV5-4 and TRBJ2-7, with D perhaps matching TRBD2 (5 bases). Trimming left V 0 bases short and J 8 bases short, with 30 bases between. The CDR3 is 19 amino acids. Germline CDR1 and CDR2: SGHNT and YYREEE (reference sequence).